The sequence of this T cell receptor (beta chain) was determined in a study of Ad26.COV2.S vaccination and SARS-CoV-2 variants. The wider study: Intramuscular Ad26.COV2.S at 5x10^10 or 1x10^11 viral particles.

Treatment of the sample: approximately 18 received Ad26.COV2.S at low or high dose, single or two shots; several received placebo; per-sample allocation not given. Repertoires come from day 63 after the first vaccine or placebo injection. The data were produced by immunoSEQ multiplex PCR, yet TCRdb's version contains in-frame clones alone and is incomplete. The sample holds some 460,000 clones, roughly nine tenths seen once. The germline V and J ends were trimmed by 3 bases and 13 bases, with 18 bases remaining between them. Per the germline V gene, CDR1 is MNHNS and CDR2 is SASEGT. This CDR3 is 13 amino acids long.

The material was peripheral blood, obtained in a trial of Ad26.COV2.S vaccine versus placebo. This sequence originates from a person aged 18 to 65 who received the Ad26.COV2.S COVID-19 vaccine or a placebo. The V gene is TRBV6-1, the J gene TRBJ1-2; D gene unclear. CDR3 nucleotide sequence: TGTGCCAGCAGTGATTCTAGCCCCATAGAAGGCACCTTC. Protein sequence: CASSDSSPIEGTF.